Given below is one TCR beta chain in context. As yet, its antigen is unknown. This entry is derived from a study of T cells in localized non-small cell lung cancer. Findings and caveats of the study: Detection in adjacent lung was observed for a median around 59 of the top 100 tumor clones. Longer overall survival accompanied higher blood T cell density. Measurement of T cell clonality placed uninvolved adjacent lung highest, above the level in tumor. Heterogeneity remains possible because sequencing was limited to only one tumor region.

Generated by immunoSEQ multiplex PCR, the TCRdb table keeps only in-frame clones and is missing some. The sample yields approximately 10,000 clones, 90% seen once. The sample here was peripheral blood, taken before any cancer treatment. The clonotype originates from a male donor at least 60 years old with stage III lung adenocarcinoma.

In DNA form, the CDR3 reads TGTGCCAGCAGCTCCCCCGGGGACAACAATGAGCAGTTCTTC. The encoded protein is CASSSPGDNNEQFF. The chain recombines TRBV11-1 with TRBJ2-1, with D maybe TRBD1 (6 bases). V lost 4 bases and J 5 bases, leaving 12 bases between the germline ends. The CDR3 spans 14 residues. The germline CDR1 and CDR2 sequences are SGHAT and FQDESV (reference sequence).